The text below deals with one T cell receptor (beta chain). Other nucleotide sequences from this sample produce the same CDR3. The data are from a study of cytomegalovirus exposure and HLA in healthy donors. In the PCR, 60 Vbeta and 13 Jbeta primers were used. Sequencing was performed with immunoSEQ multiplex PCR; in TCRdb, only in-frame clones are kept and a portion is missing. The sample lists 170,000 or so clones; 77% were seen once. The junction had 4 bases not matched to a gene; V was cut back by 4 bases and J by 5 bases. The CDR3 has 14 amino acids. Germline V gene sequence: CDR1 SGDLS, CDR2 YYNGEE.

This chain connects TRBV9 to TRBJ2-2; 8 bases agree with TRBD2. The sequence came from a woman aged 25 to 45 in good health and CMV-seronegative. The specimen was PBMCs. CDR3 amino acids: CASSLGGGTGELFF. In DNA, the CDR3 is TGTGCCAGCAGCTTGGGCGGGGGGACCGGGGAGCTGTTTTTT. Complete variable domain (other parts from reference TRBV9 and TRBJ2-2): DSGVTQTPKHLITATGQRVTLRCSPRSGDLSVYWYQQSLDQGLQFLIQYYNGEERAKGNILERFSAQQFPDLHSELNLSSLELGDSALYFCASSLGGGTGELFFGEGSRLTVL.